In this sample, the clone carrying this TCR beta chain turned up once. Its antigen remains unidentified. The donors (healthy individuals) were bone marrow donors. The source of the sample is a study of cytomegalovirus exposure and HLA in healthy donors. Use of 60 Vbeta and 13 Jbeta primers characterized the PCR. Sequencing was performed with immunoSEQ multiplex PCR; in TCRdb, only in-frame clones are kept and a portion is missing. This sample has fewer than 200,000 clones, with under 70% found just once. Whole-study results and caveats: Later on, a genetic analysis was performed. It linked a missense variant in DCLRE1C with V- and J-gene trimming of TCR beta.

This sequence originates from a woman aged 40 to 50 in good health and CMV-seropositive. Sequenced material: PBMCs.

CDR3 sequence: CASSLFYSYEQYF. In DNA, the CDR3 is TGTGCCAGCAGTTTATTCTATTCCTACGAGCAGTACTTC. This rearrangement joins TRBV27 to TRBJ2-7; the D is unclear. CDR3 length: 13 residues. The V gene lost 1 base and the J gene lost 1 base, with 5 bases spanning the gap. Germline loops: CDR1 MNHEY, CDR2 SMNVEV (reference sequence).